This TCR beta chain was found in a study of T cells in Graves' hyperthyroidism and ophthalmopathy. Study-wide background: Blood was drawn when the patient was first diagnosed and still untreated.

The PBMCs had their origin in about 9.7 ml of fresh peripheral blood. Germline loops: CDR1 MNHNS, CDR2 SASEGT. Trimming pared 6 bases from V and 2 bases from J, leaving 13 bases between. The CDR3 has 14 amino acids. The CDR3 regions of TCR beta were amplified from RNA transcripts. First-round RT-PCR with HTBI primers amplified the TCR CDR3 region. Each CDR3 protein is one row after TCRdb ran MiXCR on the multiplex PCR reads. The table records over 300,000 distinct CDR3 sequences, 11% to 15% of them present only once. This clonotype has ten or more counts. The specimen was blood. J is TRBJ1-1 and V is TRBV6-1; D remains ambiguous. The sequence was obtained from a woman in her sixties with Graves' hyperthyroidism. In DNA, the CDR3 is TGTGCCAGCAGCGGGTGGGAAATTAACACTGAAGCTTTCTTT. Its translation is CASSGWEINTEAFF.